The 27 T cell receptor beta chains below come from one sample, sequenced in a study of control samples from healthy donors and cancer patients. Sequenced by immunoSEQ multiplex PCR; TCRdb stores in-frame clones only, minus some. The data hold 390,000 or so clones, with 75% to 95% observed a single time. Sequencing was done on a sample of PBMCs. The source is a man aged 35-49 years with head and neck cancer.

The chain employs TRBV19 and TRBJ1-2, with a tentative D call TRBD1 (6 bases). The V end lost 6 bases, the J end lost 2 bases, and 13 bases lay between the germline ends. CDR3 length: 14 amino acids. In germline, CDR1 is LNHDA, CDR2 SQIVND (reference sequence). The chain's CDR3 is CASRPDSANYGYTF. CDR3 DNA sequence: TGTGCCAGTAGACCGGACAGCGCGAACTATGGCTACACCTTC.

V and J are TRBV30 and TRBJ2-7; perhaps TRBD2 as D (6 bases). Trimming shortened V by 0 bases and J by 4 bases, and 16 bases separated the two germline ends. The CDR3 is 15 residues long. CDR1 is GTSNPN and CDR2 is SVGIG in the germline V gene (reference sequence). The CDR3 bases are TGTGCCTGGAGTGTGGGGTGGAGGGAGGCTTACGAGCAGTACTTC. This sequence encodes CAWSVGWREAYEQYF.

CDR3 coding DNA: TGTGCCAGCAGCCGGCCGGGACAGGGGAGGAACGAGCAGTACTTC. Amino acids: CASSRPGQGRNEQYF. The V gene is TRBV7-2, the J gene TRBJ2-7, with 10 bases identical to TRBD1. Germline CDR1 SGHTA, CDR2 FQGNSA. The trim removed 5 bases at V and 5 bases at J, leaving 9 bases unmatched. The CDR3 has 15 residues.

The chain couples TRBV29-1 to TRBJ2-1; D might be TRBD1 (6 bases). This CDR3 comprises 14 residues. Germline CDR1 and CDR2: SQVTM and ANQGSEA. Trimming took 5 bases from V and 10 from J, leaving 21 bases between them. Here the CDR3 reads CSVLGVAGENEQFF. The CDR3 DNA sequence: TGCAGCGTTCTTGGGGTCGCAGGGGAGAACGAGCAGTTCTTC.

This clone was picked up one time. The chain recombines TRBV11-2 with TRBJ2-7; 10 nucleotides line up with TRBD2. Trimming cost V 6 bases and J 4 bases; bases outside gene matches: 9. CDR1 is SGHAT, CDR2 FQNNGV, per germline. This CDR3 spans 15 amino acids. The CDR3 region has the DNA TGTGCCAGCAGTGGAGGACTAGCGGTGATGTACGAGCAGTACTTC. This sequence encodes CASSGGLAVMYEQYF.

This clone has just one count. This chain links TRBV28 with TRBJ1-4; 8 nucleotides agree with TRBD1. Germline V gene lookup returns CDR1 MDHEN and CDR2 SYDVKM. The trim removed 3 bases at V and 0 bases at J, leaving 6 bases unmatched. There are 17 residues in the CDR3. In DNA, the CDR3 is TGTGCCAGCAGTTTCTCGACAGGGGTTGCAACTAATGAAAAACTGTTTTTT. Translating it yields CASSFSTGVATNEKLFF. The full variable domain, rest sourced from reference TRBV28 and TRBJ1-4, is DVKVTQSSRYLVKRTGEKVFLECVQDMDHENMFWYRQDPGLGLRLIYFSYDVKMKEKGDIPEGYSVSREKKERFSLILESASTNQTSMYLCASSFSTGVATNEKLFFGSGTQLSVL.

This clone was recorded once. The chain has TRBV28 and TRBJ1-1; D is possibly TRBD1 (6 bases). Germline CDR1 and CDR2: MDHEN and SYDVKM. V dropped 6 bases and J dropped 5 bases, with 13 bases sitting between them. The CDR3 extends over 13 amino acids. CDR3 in amino acids: CASSWQGRTEAFF. In DNA, the CDR3 is TGTGCCAGCAGCTGGCAGGGGAGGACTGAAGCTTTCTTT.

V gene TRBV7-9 combines with J gene TRBJ2-1; 14 nucleotides align to TRBD2. The CDR3 covers 17 residues. The germline V gene has CDR1 SEHNR and CDR2 FQNEAQ (reference sequence). V lost 5 bases and J lost 4; bases outside the gene matches: 7. The CDR3 bases are TGTGCCAGCAGCACCGGGACTAGCGGGAGCTTATACAATGAGCAGTTCTTC. It specifies CASSTGTSGSLYNEQFF.

The chain uses TRBV3-1 (or the pseudogene TRBV3-2) and TRBJ2-6; tentative D call: TRBD1 (5 bases). Trimming cost V 1 base and J 3 bases, with 25 bases left between them. This CDR3 spans 21 amino acids. The germline V gene has CDR1 LGHDT and CDR2 YNNKEL (reference sequence). The chain's CDR3 is CASSQVTFRFRGLGGANVLTF. Here the CDR3 DNA reads TGTGCCAGCAGCCAAGTGACCTTCCGGTTTAGGGGATTAGGTGGGGCCAACGTCCTGACTTTC.

J is TRBJ2-3 and V is TRBV29-1; 11 nucleotides align to TRBD2. V lost 3 bases, J lost 0 bases, and 5 bases stayed unmatched. Germline V gene lookup returns CDR1 SQVTM and CDR2 ANQGSEA. The CDR3 loop spans 16 amino acids. The CDR3 bases are TGCAGCGTTGACCTAGCGGGAGGATTAAGCACAGATACGCAGTATTTT. It is translated as CSVDLAGGLSTDTQYF.

There are a few counts of this clone. This rearrangement joins TRBV7-3 to TRBJ2-7; D assignment may be TRBD1 or TRBD2 (6 bases each). V shed 4 bases and J shed 6 bases, with 19 bases lying between them. This CDR3 spans 15 amino acids. CDR1 and CDR2 (germline): SGHTA, FQGTGA. The chain's CDR3 is CASSSRGGFGGEQYF. In DNA, the CDR3 is TGTGCCAGCAGCTCAAGAGGGGGGTTCGGAGGCGAGCAGTACTTC.

This chain links TRBV6-1 with TRBJ2-7; a weak D match, TRBD2 (6 bases). This CDR3 contains 15 residues. The germline V gene has CDR1 MNHNS and CDR2 SASEGT. The ends were cut back, 3 bases at V and 0 bases at J, with 12 bases in the middle. DNA for the CDR3: TGTGCCAGCAGTGAGGGTCCAGCGGGCTCCTACGAGCAGTACTTC. Translating it yields CASSEGPAGSYEQYF.

CDR3 DNA: TGTGCCAGCCGGAGGCAGGGGGGAGAAAAACTGTTTTTT. It specifies CASRRQGGEKLFF. This chain links TRBV28 with TRBJ1-4; 7 nucleotides agree with TRBD1. Germline trimming cut 8 bases from V and 8 bases from J; bases unmatched to any gene: 8. The CDR3 contains 13 residues. The germline CDR1 and CDR2 sequences are MDHEN and SYDVKM.

V is TRBV2 and J is TRBJ1-2, with D hard to call. V was clipped by 1 base and J by 8 bases, with 14 bases between them. The CDR3 runs 14 residues. CDR1 SNHLY and CDR2 FYNNEI come from the germline V gene. This chain's CDR3 is CASSEGTGISGYTF. CDR3 sequence (DNA): TGTGCCAGCAGTGAAGGGACCGGGATATCCGGCTACACCTTC.

The V gene is TRBV10-3, the J gene TRBJ2-3, with D maybe TRBD1 (6 bases). The germline V gene has CDR1 ENHRY and CDR2 SYGVKD. Trimming stripped 11 bases from V and 0 bases from J, with 15 bases between. There are 14 residues in the CDR3. CDR3 DNA sequence: TGTGCCGTCTCAGGGGCTTTTAGCACAGATACGCAGTATTTT. Translation: CAVSGAFSTDTQYF.

V and J are TRBV6-6 and TRBJ1-1; D not certain. The CDR3 has 13 amino acids. Germline lookup yields CDR1 MNHNY and CDR2 SVGAGI (reference sequence). V gave up 5 bases and J gave up 1 base, with 8 bases separating them. Here the CDR3 reads CASSLTENTEAFF. CDR3 nucleotide sequence: TGTGCCAGCAGTCTGACCGAGAACACTGAAGCTTTCTTT.

The genes are TRBV28 and TRBJ2-7, with 8 bases that match TRBD1. The CDR3 loop spans 14 amino acids. The V gene end was trimmed by 5 bases and the J gene end by 7 bases; junction bases not matched to a gene: 10. CDR1 is MDHEN, CDR2 SYDVKM, per germline. DNA for the CDR3: TGTGCCAGCAGTCCCCTTCAGGGGGCGAGGGAGCAGTACTTC. Translation: CASSPLQGAREQYF.

J is TRBJ1-2 and V is TRBV6-2 or TRBV6-3; tentatively, D is TRBD1 (5 bases). V shed 2 bases and J shed 7 bases, with 17 bases lying between them. This CDR3 has 15 amino acids. The germline V gene has CDR1 MNHEY and CDR2 SVGEGT. The CDR3 loop is CASSYAGTLVGGYTF. The CDR3 DNA is TGTGCCAGCAGTTACGCAGGGACTCTCGTCGGTGGCTACACCTTC.

The chain couples TRBV18 to TRBJ1-5; TRBD1 is a possible D gene (5 bases). The CDR3 is made up of 13 amino acids. CDR1 KGHSH and CDR2 LQKENI come from the germline V gene. The V and J ends lost 3 bases and 8 bases respectively, with 11 bases between them. CDR3 sequence (DNA): TGTGCCAGCTCACCCCGGGGGTCGGAGCCCCAGCATTTT. Translation: CASSPRGSEPQHF.

This chain uses TRBV27 with TRBJ1-2; 10 positions match TRBD1. The length of the CDR3 is 14 residues. Per the germline V gene, CDR1 is MNHEY and CDR2 is SMNVEV (reference sequence). After removal of 5 bases from V and 2 bases from J, the junction contained 2 bases not matched to a gene. CDR3 region: CASSGQGGNYGYTF. As DNA, the CDR3 is TGTGCCAGCAGTGGACAGGGGGGGAACTATGGCTACACCTTC.

The V and J genes are TRBV18 and TRBJ2-7, with 8 nucleotides matching TRBD1. Germline V gene sequence: CDR1 KGHSH, CDR2 LQKENI. Trimming removed 3 bases from V and 1 base from J; junction bases left unmatched: 8. The CDR3 covers 16 residues. CDR3 sequence: CASSPRGQAISYEQYF. For the CDR3, the DNA is TGTGCCAGCTCACCTAGGGGACAGGCAATATCCTACGAGCAGTACTTC.

In the case of this clone: One end of the junction does not line up with germline, which may come from a read error. This chain's CDR3 is CASSPGTSGRTGELFF. DNA for the CDR3: TGTGCTAGCAGCCCCGGGACTAGCGGGAGAACCGGGGAGCTGTTTTTT. This sequence joins TRBV7-7 and TRBJ2-2, with TRBD2 matching 14 bases. This CDR3 has 16 residues. CDR1 SSHAT and CDR2 FNYEAQ come from the germline V gene (reference sequence).

V gene TRBV21-1 combines with J gene TRBJ1-5; the table's D call of TRBD1 was not tested on the DNA. TRBV21-1 is labeled a pseudogene. This CDR3 spans 19 amino acids. The CDR3 nucleotides read TGTGCCAGCAGCAAAAGGGACAGGGTGTTTGGCGATAGCAATCAGCCCCAGCATTTT. It codes for CASSKRDRVFGDSNQPQHF.

The V and J genes are TRBV29-1 and TRBJ2-5; 7 bases are shared with TRBD1. CDR1 and CDR2 from the germline V gene are SQVTM and ANQGSEA. The CDR3 contains 14 residues. After removal of 7 bases from V and 4 bases from J, the junction contained 12 bases not matched to a gene. CDR3 in amino acids: CSGRQGVLGETQYF. The CDR3 DNA is TGCAGCGGTCGACAGGGCGTCTTGGGAGAGACCCAGTACTTC.

The chain carries TRBV5-4 and TRBJ2-7; TRBD2 agrees at 14 bases. V gave up 4 bases and J gave up 2 bases; unmatched junction bases: 11. The CDR3 contains 18 residues. CDR1 is SGHNT and CDR2 is YYREEE in the germline V gene (reference sequence). This chain's CDR3 is CASSPRGTSGRSPYEQYF. The CDR3 DNA reads as TGTGCCAGCAGCCCCCGCGGGACTAGCGGGAGATCTCCCTACGAGCAGTACTTC.

The chain employs TRBV7-3 and TRBJ2-7; weak D call: TRBD2 (6 bases). V lost 1 base and J 2 bases, leaving 12 bases between the germline ends. This CDR3 has 15 residues. Looked up from germline, CDR1 is SGHTA and CDR2 is FQGTGA. CDR3 amino acids: CASSLKSREAYEQYF. The CDR3 region has the DNA TGTGCCAGCAGCTTAAAATCGAGGGAGGCCTACGAGCAGTACTTC.

The V gene is TRBV28, the J gene TRBJ2-1; a weak D match, TRBD2 (5 bases). The CDR3 is made up of 12 amino acids. The germline V and J ends were trimmed by 6 bases and 12 bases, with 15 bases remaining between them. Germline lookup yields CDR1 MDHEN and CDR2 SYDVKM. CDR3 coding DNA: TGTGCCAGCAGCGAACTAGGAGACGCGCAGTTCTTC. It yields the protein CASSELGDAQFF.